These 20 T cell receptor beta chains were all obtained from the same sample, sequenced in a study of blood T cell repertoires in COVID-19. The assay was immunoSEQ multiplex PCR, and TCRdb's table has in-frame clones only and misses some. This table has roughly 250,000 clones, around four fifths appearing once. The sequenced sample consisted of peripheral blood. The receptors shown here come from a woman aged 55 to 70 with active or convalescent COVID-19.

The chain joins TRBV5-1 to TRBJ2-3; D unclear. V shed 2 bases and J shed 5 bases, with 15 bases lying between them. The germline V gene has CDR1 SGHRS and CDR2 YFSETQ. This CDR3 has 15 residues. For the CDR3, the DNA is TGCGCCAGCAGCTTCGAGACCTTAGCCTTAGATACGCAGTATTTT. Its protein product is CASSFETLALDTQYF.

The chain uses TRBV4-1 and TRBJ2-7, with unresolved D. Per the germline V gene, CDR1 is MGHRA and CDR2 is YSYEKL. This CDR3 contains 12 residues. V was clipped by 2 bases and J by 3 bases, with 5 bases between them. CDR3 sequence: CASSQRVYEQYF. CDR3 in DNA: TGCGCCAGCAGCCAAAGAGTCTACGAGCAGTACTTC.

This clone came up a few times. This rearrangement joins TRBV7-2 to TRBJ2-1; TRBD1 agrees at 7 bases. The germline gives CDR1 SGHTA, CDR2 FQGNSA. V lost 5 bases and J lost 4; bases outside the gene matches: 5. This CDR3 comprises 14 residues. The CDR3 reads CASSTGQPYNEQFF. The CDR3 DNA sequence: TGTGCCAGCAGCACGGGACAGCCTTACAATGAGCAGTTCTTC. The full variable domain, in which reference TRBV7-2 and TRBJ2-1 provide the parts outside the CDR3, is GAGVSQSPSNKVTEKGKDVELRCDPISGHTALYWYRQSLGQGLEFLIYFQGNSAPDKSGLPSDRFSAERTGGSVSTLTIQRTQQEDSAVYLCASSTGQPYNEQFFGPGTRLTVL.

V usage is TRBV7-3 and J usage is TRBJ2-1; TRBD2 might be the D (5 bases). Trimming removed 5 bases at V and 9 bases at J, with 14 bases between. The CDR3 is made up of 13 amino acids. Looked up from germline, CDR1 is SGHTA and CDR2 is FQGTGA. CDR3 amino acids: CASSQSAEGEQFF. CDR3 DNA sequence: TGTGCCAGCAGCCAGAGCGCCGAGGGTGAGCAGTTCTTC.

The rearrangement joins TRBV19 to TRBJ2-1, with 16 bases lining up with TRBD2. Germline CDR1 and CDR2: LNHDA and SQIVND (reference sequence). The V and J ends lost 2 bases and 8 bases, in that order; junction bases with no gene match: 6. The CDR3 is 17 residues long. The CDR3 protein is CASSIWGLAGGRDEQFF. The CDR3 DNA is TGTGCCAGTAGTATATGGGGACTAGCGGGGGGGCGAGATGAGCAGTTCTTC. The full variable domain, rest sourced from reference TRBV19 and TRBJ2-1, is DGGITQSPKYLFRKEGQNVTLSCEQNLNHDAMYWYRQDPGQGLRLIYYSQIVNDFQKGDIAEGYSVSREKKESFPLTVTSAQKNPTAFYLCASSIWGLAGGRDEQFFGPGTRLTVL.

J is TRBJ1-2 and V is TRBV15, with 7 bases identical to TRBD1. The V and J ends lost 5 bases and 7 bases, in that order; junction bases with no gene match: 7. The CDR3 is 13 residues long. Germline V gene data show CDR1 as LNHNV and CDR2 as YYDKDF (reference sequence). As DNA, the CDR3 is TGTGCCACCAGCTCCCGGACAGGTTCTGGCTACACCTTC. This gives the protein CATSSRTGSGYTF.

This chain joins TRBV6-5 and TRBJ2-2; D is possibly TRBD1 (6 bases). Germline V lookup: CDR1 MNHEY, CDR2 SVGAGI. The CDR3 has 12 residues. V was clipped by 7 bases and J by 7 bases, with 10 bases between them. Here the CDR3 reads CASNRDVGELFF. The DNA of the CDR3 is TGTGCCAGCAACAGGGACGTCGGGGAGCTGTTTTTT.

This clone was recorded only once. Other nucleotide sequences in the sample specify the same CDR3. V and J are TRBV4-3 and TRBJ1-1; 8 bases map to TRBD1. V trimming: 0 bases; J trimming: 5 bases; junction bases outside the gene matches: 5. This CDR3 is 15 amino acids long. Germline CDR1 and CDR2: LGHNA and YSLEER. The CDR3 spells CASSQDATGGTEAFF. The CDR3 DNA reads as TGCGCCAGCAGCCAAGATGCAACAGGGGGAACTGAAGCTTTCTTT.

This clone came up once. The CDR3 here is CASSSTGTGNQPQHF. CDR3 nucleotides: TGTGCCAGCAGTTCCACCGGGACAGGCAATCAGCCCCAGCATTTT. The V gene is TRBV6-2 or TRBV6-3, the J gene TRBJ1-5; TRBD1 aligns across 7 bases. CDR3 length equals 15 residues. Unmatched junction bases numbered 5, after V lost 4 bases and J lost 2 bases. The germline V gene has CDR1 MNHEY and CDR2 SVGEGT.

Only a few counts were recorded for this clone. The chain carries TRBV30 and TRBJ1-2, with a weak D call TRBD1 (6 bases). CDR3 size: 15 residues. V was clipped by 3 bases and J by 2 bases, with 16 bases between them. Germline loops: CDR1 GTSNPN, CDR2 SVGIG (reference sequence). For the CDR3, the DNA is TGTGCCTGGAGAGGCCGGCAGGGGCACAACTATGGCTACACCTTC. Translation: CAWRGRQGHNYGYTF.

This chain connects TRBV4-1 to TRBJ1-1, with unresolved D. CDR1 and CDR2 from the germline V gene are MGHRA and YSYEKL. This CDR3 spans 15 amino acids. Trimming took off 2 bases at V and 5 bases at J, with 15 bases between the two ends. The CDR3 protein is CASSQFSPGETEAFF. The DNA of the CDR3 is TGCGCCAGCAGCCAATTTTCCCCCGGGGAAACTGAAGCTTTCTTT.

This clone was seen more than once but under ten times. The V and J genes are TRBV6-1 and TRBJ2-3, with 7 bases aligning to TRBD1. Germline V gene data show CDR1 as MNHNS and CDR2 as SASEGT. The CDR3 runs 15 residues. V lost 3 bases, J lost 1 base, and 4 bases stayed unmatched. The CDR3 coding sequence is TGTGCCAGCAGTGACGTCACAGGGGGCACAGATACGCAGTATTTT. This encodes CASSDVTGGTDTQYF.

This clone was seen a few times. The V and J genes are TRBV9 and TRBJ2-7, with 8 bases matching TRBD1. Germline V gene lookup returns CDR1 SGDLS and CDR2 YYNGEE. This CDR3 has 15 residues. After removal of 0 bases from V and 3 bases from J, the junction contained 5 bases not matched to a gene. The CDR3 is CASSVGETGDYEQYF. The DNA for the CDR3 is TGTGCCAGCAGCGTAGGAGAGACAGGGGACTACGAGCAGTACTTC.

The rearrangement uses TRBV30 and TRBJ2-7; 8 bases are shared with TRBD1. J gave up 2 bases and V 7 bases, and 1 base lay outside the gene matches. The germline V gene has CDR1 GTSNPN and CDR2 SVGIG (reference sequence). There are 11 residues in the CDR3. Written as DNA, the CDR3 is TGTGCCTCGGGACAGGCCTACGAGCAGTACTTC. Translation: CASGQAYEQYF.

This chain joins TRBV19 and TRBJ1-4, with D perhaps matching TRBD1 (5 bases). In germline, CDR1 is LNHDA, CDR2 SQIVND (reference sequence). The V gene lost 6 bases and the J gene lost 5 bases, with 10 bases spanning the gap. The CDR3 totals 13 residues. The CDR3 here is CASRAQDNEKLFF. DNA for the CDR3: TGTGCCAGTAGGGCACAGGACAATGAAAAACTGTTTTTT.

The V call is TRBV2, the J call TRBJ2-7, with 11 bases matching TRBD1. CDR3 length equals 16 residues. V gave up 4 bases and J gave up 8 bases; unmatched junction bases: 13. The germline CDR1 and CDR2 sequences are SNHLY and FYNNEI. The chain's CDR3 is CASSASTGTGGLKQYF. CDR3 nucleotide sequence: TGTGCCAGCAGTGCCTCAACCGGGACAGGGGGTTTAAAGCAGTACTTC.

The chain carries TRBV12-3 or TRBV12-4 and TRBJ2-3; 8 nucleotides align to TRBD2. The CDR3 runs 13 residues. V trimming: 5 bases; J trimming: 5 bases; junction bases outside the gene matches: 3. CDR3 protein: CASSPRGGDTQYF. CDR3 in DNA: TGTGCCAGCAGTCCCCGGGGGGGAGATACGCAGTATTTT.

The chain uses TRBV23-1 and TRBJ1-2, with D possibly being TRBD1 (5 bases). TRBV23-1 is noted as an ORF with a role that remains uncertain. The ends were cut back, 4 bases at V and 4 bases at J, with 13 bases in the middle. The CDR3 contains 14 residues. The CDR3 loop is CASSLGPLRYGYTF. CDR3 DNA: TGCGCCAGCAGTCTGGGGCCCCTCCGCTATGGCTACACCTTC.

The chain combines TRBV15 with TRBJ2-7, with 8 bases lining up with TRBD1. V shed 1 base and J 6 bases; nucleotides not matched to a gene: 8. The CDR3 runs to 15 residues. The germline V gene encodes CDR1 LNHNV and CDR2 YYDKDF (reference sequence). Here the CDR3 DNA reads TGTGCCACCAGCAGAGGGTGGACAGGGTTGGCCGAGCAGTACTTC. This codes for CATSRGWTGLAEQYF.

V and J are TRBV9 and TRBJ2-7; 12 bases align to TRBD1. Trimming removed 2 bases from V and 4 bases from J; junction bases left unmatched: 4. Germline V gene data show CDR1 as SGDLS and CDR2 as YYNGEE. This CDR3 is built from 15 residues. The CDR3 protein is CASSVGTGGLYEQYF. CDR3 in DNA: TGTGCCAGCAGCGTGGGGACAGGGGGCCTTTACGAGCAGTACTTC.